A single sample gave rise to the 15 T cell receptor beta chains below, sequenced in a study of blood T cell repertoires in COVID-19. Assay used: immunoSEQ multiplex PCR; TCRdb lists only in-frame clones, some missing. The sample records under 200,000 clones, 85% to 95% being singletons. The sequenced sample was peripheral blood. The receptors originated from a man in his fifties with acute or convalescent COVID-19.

CDR3 nucleotides: TGCAGCGTTGGGGGGACTAGCGGGAGTTCACGAACAGATACGCAGTATTTT. This gives the protein CSVGGTSGSSRTDTQYF. This sequence joins TRBV29-1 and TRBJ2-3; 14 bases line up with TRBD2. J was trimmed by 3 bases and V by 4 bases; bases with no gene match: 9. Germline CDR1 and CDR2: SQVTM and ANQGSEA. The CDR3 length is 17 residues.

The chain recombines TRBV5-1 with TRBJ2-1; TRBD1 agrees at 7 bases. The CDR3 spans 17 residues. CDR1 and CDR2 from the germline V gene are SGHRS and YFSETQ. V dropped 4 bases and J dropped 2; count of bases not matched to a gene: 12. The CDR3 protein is CASSATGTSTPYNEQFF. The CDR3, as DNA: TGCGCCAGCAGCGCGACAGGGACCAGTACTCCCTACAATGAGCAGTTCTTC.

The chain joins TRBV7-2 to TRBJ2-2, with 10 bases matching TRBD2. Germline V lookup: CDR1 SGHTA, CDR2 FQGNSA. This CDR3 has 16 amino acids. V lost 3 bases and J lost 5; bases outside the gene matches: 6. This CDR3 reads CASSFFSGGRTGELFF. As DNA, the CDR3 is TGTGCCAGCAGCTTCTTTAGCGGGGGGAGGACCGGGGAGCTGTTTTTT.

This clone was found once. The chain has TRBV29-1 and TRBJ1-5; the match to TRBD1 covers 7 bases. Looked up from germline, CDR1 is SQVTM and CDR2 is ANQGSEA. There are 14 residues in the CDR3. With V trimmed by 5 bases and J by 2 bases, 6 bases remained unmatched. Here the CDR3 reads CSVQGVGGNQPQHF. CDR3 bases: TGCAGCGTTCAGGGGGTGGGTGGCAATCAGCCCCAGCATTTT.

CDR3 in amino acids: CASSDFAPGGETQYF. The CDR3 nucleotides read TGTGCCAGCAGTGATTTTGCCCCGGGGGGAGAGACCCAGTACTTC. The chain carries TRBV2 and TRBJ2-5; 7 nucleotides align to TRBD2. V shed 3 bases, J shed 4 bases, and the junction held 8 bases outside the gene matches. The CDR3 sequence is 15 residues long. Germline values: CDR1 SNHLY, CDR2 FYNNEI.

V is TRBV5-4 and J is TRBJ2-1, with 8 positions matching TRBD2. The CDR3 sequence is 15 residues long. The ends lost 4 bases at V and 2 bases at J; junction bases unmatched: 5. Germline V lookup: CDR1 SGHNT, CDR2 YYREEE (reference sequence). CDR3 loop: CASSSGSRTYNEQFF. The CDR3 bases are TGTGCCAGCAGCAGCGGGAGTAGAACCTACAATGAGCAGTTCTTC.

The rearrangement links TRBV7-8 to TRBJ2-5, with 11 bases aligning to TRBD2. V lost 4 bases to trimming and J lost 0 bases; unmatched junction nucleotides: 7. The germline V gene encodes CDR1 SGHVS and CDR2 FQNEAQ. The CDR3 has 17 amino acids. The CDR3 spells CASSSRASGGYQETQYF. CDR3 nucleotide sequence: TGTGCCAGCAGCTCTAGAGCTAGCGGGGGGTACCAAGAGACCCAGTACTTC.

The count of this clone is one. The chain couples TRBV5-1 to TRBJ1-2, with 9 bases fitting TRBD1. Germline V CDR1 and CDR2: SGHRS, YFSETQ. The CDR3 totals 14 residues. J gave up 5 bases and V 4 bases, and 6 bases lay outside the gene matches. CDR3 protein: CASSNAQGAYGYTF. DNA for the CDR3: TGCGCCAGCAGCAACGCACAGGGGGCTTATGGCTACACCTTC.

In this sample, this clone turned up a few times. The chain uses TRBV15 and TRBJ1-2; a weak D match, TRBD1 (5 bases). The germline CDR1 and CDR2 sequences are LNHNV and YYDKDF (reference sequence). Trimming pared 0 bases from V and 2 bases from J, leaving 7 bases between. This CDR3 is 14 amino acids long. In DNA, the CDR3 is TGTGCCACCAGCAGAGATCCAGGGAACTATGGCTACACCTTC. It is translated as CATSRDPGNYGYTF. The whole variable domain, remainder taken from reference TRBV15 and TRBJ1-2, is DAMVIQNPRYQVTQFGKPVTLSCSQTLNHNVMYWYQQKSSQAPKLLFHYYDKDFNNEADTPDNFQSRRPNTSFCFLDIRSPGLGDTAMYLCATSRDPGNYGYTFGSGTRLTVV.

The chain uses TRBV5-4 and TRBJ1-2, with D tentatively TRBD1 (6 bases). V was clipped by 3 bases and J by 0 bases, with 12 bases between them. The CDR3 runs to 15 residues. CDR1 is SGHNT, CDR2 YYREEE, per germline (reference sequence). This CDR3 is CASSWAQGTNYGYTF. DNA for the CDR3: TGTGCCAGCAGCTGGGCCCAGGGGACTAACTATGGCTACACCTTC. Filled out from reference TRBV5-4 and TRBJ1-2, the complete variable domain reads ETGVTQSPTHLIKTRGQQVTLRCSSQSGHNTVSWYQQALGQGPQFIFQYYREEENGRGNFPPRFSGLQFPNYSSELNVNALELDDSALYLCASSWAQGTNYGYTFGSGTRLTVV.

CDR3 in DNA: TGTGCCAGCAGCCAAAGCCTAGGTTACGACGAGCAGTACTTC. Its protein product is CASSQSLGYDEQYF. The chain uses TRBV14 and TRBJ2-7; no clear D. The CDR3 totals 14 residues. The germline V gene encodes CDR1 SGHDN and CDR2 FVKESK. The germline V and J ends were trimmed by 2 bases and 5 bases, with 13 bases remaining between them.

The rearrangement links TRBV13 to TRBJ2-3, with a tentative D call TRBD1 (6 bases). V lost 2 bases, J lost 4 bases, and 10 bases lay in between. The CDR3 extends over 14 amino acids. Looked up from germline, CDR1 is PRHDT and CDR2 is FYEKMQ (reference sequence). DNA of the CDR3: TGTGCCAGCAGCTTATATACAGGGCCAGATACGCAGTATTTT. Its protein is CASSLYTGPDTQYF.

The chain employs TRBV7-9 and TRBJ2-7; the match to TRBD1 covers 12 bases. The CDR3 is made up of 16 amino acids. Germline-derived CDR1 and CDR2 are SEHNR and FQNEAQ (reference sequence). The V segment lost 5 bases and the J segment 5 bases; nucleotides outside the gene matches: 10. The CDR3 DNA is TGTGCCAGCAGCAAGCGCGCCGGGACAGGGGGCGACGAGCAGTACTTC. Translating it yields CASSKRAGTGGDEQYF.

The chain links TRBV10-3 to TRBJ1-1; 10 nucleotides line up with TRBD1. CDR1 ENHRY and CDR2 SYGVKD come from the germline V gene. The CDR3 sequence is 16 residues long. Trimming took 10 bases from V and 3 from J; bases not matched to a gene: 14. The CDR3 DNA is TGTGCCACCAGAATCTCGGGGACAGGGGTGTACACTGAAGCTTTCTTT. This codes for CATRISGTGVYTEAFF.

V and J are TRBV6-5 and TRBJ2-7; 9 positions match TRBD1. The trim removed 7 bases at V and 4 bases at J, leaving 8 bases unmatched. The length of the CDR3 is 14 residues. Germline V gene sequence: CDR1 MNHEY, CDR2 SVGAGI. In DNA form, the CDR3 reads TGTGCCAGCATATCTGGGACAGGGAGTTACGAGCAGTACTTC. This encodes CASISGTGSYEQYF.